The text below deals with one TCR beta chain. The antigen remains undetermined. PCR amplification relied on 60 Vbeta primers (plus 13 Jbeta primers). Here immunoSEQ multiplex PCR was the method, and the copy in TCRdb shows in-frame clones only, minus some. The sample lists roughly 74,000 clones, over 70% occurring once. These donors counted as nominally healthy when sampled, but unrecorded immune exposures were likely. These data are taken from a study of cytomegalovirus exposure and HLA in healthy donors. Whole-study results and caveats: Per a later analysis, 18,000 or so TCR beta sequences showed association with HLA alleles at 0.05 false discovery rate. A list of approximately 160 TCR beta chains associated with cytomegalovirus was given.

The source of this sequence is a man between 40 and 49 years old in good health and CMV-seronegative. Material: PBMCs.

Here the CDR3 DNA reads TGTGCCAGCAGCTTGGACCCGACAGGGGTAGACGAGCAGTACTTC. Amino acid sequence: CASSLDPTGVDEQYF. This chain connects TRBV5-5 to TRBJ2-7; TRBD1 matches at 8 bases. J was trimmed by 5 bases and V by 0 bases; bases with no gene match: 7. CDR3 length equals 15 residues. Germline V lookup: CDR1 SGHKS, CDR2 YYEKEE (reference sequence).